This record concerns one T cell receptor beta chain sequence. Its antigen remains unidentified. Base qualities are not provided; no much larger clone lies one nucleotide away. CDR3 length: 17 amino acids, cysteine to phenylalanine. The only DNA kept is the CDR3, 51 bases in frame from the first base. At the junction V is shortened by 4 bases and J by 0 bases, with 16 bases in between. CDR1 and CDR2, looked up from the germline V gene, are SGHAT and FQNNGV. Each donor gave one peripheral blood draw, averaging around 120 mL, which was collected into heparinised tubes. A BD FACSAria II and a panel including CD45RO, CCR7, CD25, CD127, CD95 and CD27 were used to sort naive, central memory, regulatory and stem cell-like memory CD4+ T cells. Purity was above 95% for every sorted population. PBMCs were isolated immediately by Lymphoprep density gradient centrifugation and stained directly without culture. Samples were stained and sorted in pairs, with one healthy donor and one patient per experiment, so that batch effects were minimized.

These data are taken from a study of beta chain features in type 1 diabetes (dated by TCRdb to the late 2010s). At the level of the whole study: No differences in mean age, gender distribution, total cell number or subset yield were found between patients and healthy donors. Regulatory and stem cell-like memory subsets were isolated from only 8 patients and roughly 8 healthy donors, whereas naive and central memory subsets came from all 30 or so donors. Across all samples, almost 110 million sorted cells were examined, and cell number per subset correlated strongly with RNA yield. In the study, recently diagnosed type 1 diabetes patients and matched healthy donors were compared on the TCRB repertoires of their sorted circulating CD4+ T cell subsets. General findings and caveats noted by the study authors: In all four CD4+ subsets, TCRB CDR3 length was moderately but significantly shorter in type 1 diabetes patients. PCR may preferentially amplify shorter templates, but because patient and control samples were amplified and corrected together, any resulting skew would affect both groups equally. Because cDNA rather than genomic DNA was sequenced, highly expressing activated cells could have been over-represented, although no difference in activation and CD3 levels was found between groups. Because the HLA sub-analyses included only small numbers of individuals, any influence of HLA type on TCRB rearrangement was left unresolved. At VDJ recombination sites, type 1 diabetes patients had fewer insertions and more deleted nucleotides, which implies abnormalities in thymic rearrangement. Naive, central memory and regulatory TCRB repertoires appeared to be more alike among patients than among healthy donors.

The entire amount of isolated RNA was reverse transcribed using the High Capacity cDNA Reverse Transcription Kit, so the sequenced TCRB transcripts were expressed ones. Deep immunoSEQ sequencing was applied to naive, central memory and regulatory T cell samples, giving an average of roughly 3.5 million total reads per sample. After sorted cells were lysed in RLT buffer, RNA was extracted with DNase-treated RNeasy Micro or Mini kits, with the choice depending on cell number. To prevent cross-contamination, each cell subset was processed individually, whereas patient and healthy donor samples were processed jointly. The immunoSEQ multiplex PCR was used to amplify TCRB sequences from cDNA, yielding 87-bp fragments that span the CDR3 region. The amplicons were sequenced using the Illumina HiSeq platform. The paper's data handling went like this. Synthetic template baselines were used to correct PCR bias computationally, reads within Hamming distance 2 were collapsed together, and singletons that could not be merged were discarded. Reads were aligned against IMGT so that V, D and J genes, CDR3 length and insertions or deletions at six rearrangement sites could be assigned. Within each subset, clonotype counts were normalized to sorted cell number, after which true diversity and Gini coefficients were computed with the tcR R package. The overlap coefficient, calculated on TCRB nucleotide sequences, was used to measure repertoire sharing. TCRdb holds this immuneACCESS table with in-frame rearrangements only. Some clones are missing; in checked studies, unresolved V genes explain under half, and the rest has no known cause. From that table come the V and J calls and clone size; the DNA was used to work out D and trimming. The sample table holds approximately 50,000 clones, of which 35% to 50% were seen once. Over 1.1% of the sample comes from the top ten.

The V and J genes are TRBV11-2 and TRBJ2-4; TRBD1 is a possible D gene, resting on 6 matching bases. This receptor was identified in a man younger than 45 with type 1 diabetes. The sample comprised Tregs from blood. What this sample's cell subset or site label stands for: regulatory CD4+ T cells. In nucleotide form, the sequence is TGTGCCAGCAGCTCAATCAGGGGAACACTAGCCAAAAACATTCAGTACTTC. This sequence encodes CASSSIRGTLAKNIQYF.